This TCR beta chain was found in a study of CD8+CD57+ T cells in acquired aplastic anemia. Across the whole study: When averaged, DNA from sorted CD4+ and CD8+ cells came to about 2.9 ug. Study-level points and caveats: Overlapping CD8+ CDR3 repertoires of patients and controls contained nearly 30 shared sequences.

Using genomic DNA as the template, TCR beta VDJ and CDR3 profiling was carried out. TCRdb re-called the reads through MiXCR, storing one row per CDR3 protein. The table records 260,000 or so distinct CDR3 sequences, 65% to 90% of them present only once. Germline V gene sequence: CDR1 SGHTA, CDR2 FQGNSA. V was cut by 3 bases and J by 11 bases, with 20 bases left in between. CDR3 length: 15 residues. This clonotype occurred once. Its antigen remains unknown. Before being chosen for sequencing, patients had shown CD8+CD57+ cell expansion by flow cytometry. Source material: sorted CD4+, CD8+, or CD8+CD57+ T cells (not recorded which) from PBMCs. The chain couples TRBV7-2 to TRBJ1-5, with no clear D. This sequence originates from a human donor with aplastic anemia. CDR3 residues: CASSLATGSGDTQHF. CDR3 bases: TGTGCCAGCAGCTTGGCGACCGGCAGCGGAGATACCCAGCATTTT.